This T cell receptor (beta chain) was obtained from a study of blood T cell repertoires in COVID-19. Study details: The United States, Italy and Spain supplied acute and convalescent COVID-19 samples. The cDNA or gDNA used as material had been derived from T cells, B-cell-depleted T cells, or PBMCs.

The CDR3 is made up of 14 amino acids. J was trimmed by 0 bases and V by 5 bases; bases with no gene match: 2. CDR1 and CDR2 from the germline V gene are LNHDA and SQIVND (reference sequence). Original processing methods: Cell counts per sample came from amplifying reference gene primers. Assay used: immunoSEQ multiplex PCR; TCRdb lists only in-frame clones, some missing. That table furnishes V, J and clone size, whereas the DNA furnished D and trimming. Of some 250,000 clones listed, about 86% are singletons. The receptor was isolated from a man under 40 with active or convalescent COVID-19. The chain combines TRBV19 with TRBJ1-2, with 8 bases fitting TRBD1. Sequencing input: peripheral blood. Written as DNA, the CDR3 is TGTGCCAGTAGTGAACAGGGGGCTAACTATGGCTACACCTTC. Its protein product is CASSEQGANYGYTF.